A selection of T cell receptor beta chains follows, all from one sample in a study of technical replicates of blood from a handful of donors. Profiling relied on immunoSEQ multiplex PCR, and the TCRdb table lists in-frame clones only, not all of them. The table includes about 73,000 clones, more than 90% detected once. Sample: PBMCs. These receptors were obtained from a human donor in good health. Some clones in this sample may be carry-over from other donors' samples. The CDR3 runs from the conserved cysteine through the conserved F or W. A D gene is named only where the DNA matches it firmly. Only part of the rows carry a size: once, few, many, or a class if the clone is expanded.

size	D	V	J	DNA	CDR3
-	-	TRBV6-6	TRBJ2-6	TGTGCCAGCAGACCAAGGACGGAGGGGGGGGCCAACGTCCTGACTTTC	CASRPRTEGGANVLTF
-	TRBD2	TRBV7-3	TRBJ2-7	TGTGCCAGCAGCTCCATCCTAGCGGGAGAGAGCTCCTACGAGCAGTACTTC	CASSSILAGESSYEQYF
-	-	TRBV6-4	TRBJ2-7	TGTGCCAGCAGTGATCGGGGGTCTGACACCTACGAGCAGTACTTC	CASSDRGSDTYEQYF
-	TRBD1	TRBV5-4	TRBJ2-5	TGTGCCAGCAGCCCGACAGGGGGCCGAGGGCAAGAGACCCAGTACTTC	CASSPTGGRGQETQYF
once	TRBD2	TRBV7-8	TRBJ2-2	TGTGCCAGCAGCCCCCGCGGGAGCGGGGGGGCGAACACCGGGGAGCTGTTTTTT	CASSPRGSGGANTGELFF
-	-	TRBV6-5	TRBJ1-1	TGTGCCAGCGCCGACAGTGTCACTGAAGCTTTCTTT	CASADSVTEAFF
-	-	TRBV7-2	TRBJ1-5	TGTGCCAGCAGCTTAGTTCGCGGGTCTGGCAATCAGCCCCAGCATTTT	CASSLVRGSGNQPQHF
-	TRBD1	TRBV7-2	TRBJ2-7	TGTGCCAGCAGCTTAGTTGACAGGGGCGACTACGAGCAGTACTTC	CASSLVDRGDYEQYF
-	TRBD2	TRBV11-2	TRBJ2-7	TGTGCCAGCAGCTTAACGGCGGGGGGCGGCTACGAGCAGTACTTC	CASSLTAGGGYEQYF
-	TRBD1	TRBV6-5	TRBJ1-2	TGTGCCAGCAGAAACACCGGGACAGGAGCCTATGGCTACACCTTC	CASRNTGTGAYGYTF
-	-	TRBV15	TRBJ1-6	TGTGCCACCAGCAGAGATGGGAGTAATTCACCCCTCCACTTT	CATSRDGSNSPLHF
once	-	TRBV9	TRBJ2-7	TGTGCCAGCAGCGTAGGTGGAGACAGCTCCTACGAGCAGTACTTC	CASSVGGDSSYEQYF
-	TRBD2	TRBV6-4	TRBJ2-1	TGTGCCAGCAGTGACGGGACTAGCAGGGCCTACAATGAGCAGTTCTTC	CASSDGTSRAYNEQFF
-	TRBD1	TRBV5-4	TRBJ2-1	TGTGCCAGCAGCCCGGGACAGGGGAACAATGAGCAGTTCTTC	CASSPGQGNNEQFF
once	-	TRBV7-6	TRBJ2-2	TGTGCCAGCAGATCACAGGGCCCCGGGGAGCTGTTTTTT	CASRSQGPGELFF
-	TRBD1	TRBV2	TRBJ1-2	TGTGCCAGCACAGGGGGGACCCTTAACTATGGCTACACCTTC	CASTGGTLNYGYTF
-	TRBD2	TRBV4-2	TRBJ2-1	TGTGCCAGCAGCCAAGGCCCGGCGGGCGGGGGGGCTCTAAATGAGCAGTTCTTC	CASSQGPAGGGALNEQFF
-	TRBD1	TRBV7-9	TRBJ2-6	TGTGCCAGCAGACCAGGGGGTGGCCGAGGGGCCAACGTCCTGACTTTC	CASRPGGGRGANVLTF
-	TRBD1	TRBV6-1	TRBJ1-1	TGTGCCAGCAGCCGGGACAGCGCAAACACTGAAGCTTTCTTT	CASSRDSANTEAFF
-	TRBD1	TRBV7-2	TRBJ2-5	TGTGCCAGCAGCCGGGACAGACAAGAGACCCAGTACTTC	CASSRDRQETQYF
once	-	TRBV25-1	TRBJ2-7	TGTGCCATCAGACAGAGCTCCTACGAGCAGTACTTC	CAIRQSSYEQYF
-	-	TRBV5-1	TRBJ2-1	TGCGCCAGCAGCTACACGACAGGTTTGGTCCTCAATGAGCAGTTCTTC	CASSYTTGLVLNEQFF
-	TRBD2	TRBV7-8	TRBJ2-7	TGTGCCAGCAGCTTAGAACTAGCGGGGGGTAACGAGCAGTACTTC	CASSLELAGGNEQYF
few	-	TRBV5-6	TRBJ1-1	TGTGCCAGCAGCCAGACTCAGGGAAGCACTGAAGCTTTCTTT	CASSQTQGSTEAFF
-	-	TRBV5-6	TRBJ1-3	TGTGCCAGCAGCGGTGGCCCTTATGGAAACACCATATATTTT	CASSGGPYGNTIYF
-	-	TRBV4-3	TRBJ2-1	TGCGCCAGCAGCCAAGAGCGAGTTTCCTACAATGAGCAGTTCTTC	CASSQERVSYNEQFF
-	TRBD1	TRBV5-1	TRBJ1-2	TGCGCCAGCAGCGAGGGACAGCCCACCTATGGCTACACCTTC	CASSEGQPTYGYTF
once	-	TRBV15	TRBJ1-2	TGTGCCACCAGAAGAGATATAACAGCGGGGTCTGGTGGCTACACCTTC	CATRRDITAGSGGYTF
-	-	TRBV6-1	TRBJ1-3	TGTGCCAGCAGTGAAGAGGGGGTAGGAAACACCATATATTTT	CASSEEGVGNTIYF
-	TRBD2	TRBV4-3	TRBJ2-7	TGCGCCAGCAGCCAAGGCAAGGGAGGGGCCTACGAGCAGTACTTC	CASSQGKGGAYEQYF
-	-	TRBV4-3	TRBJ2-7	TGCGCCAGCAGCCCTTCCGCGGCTGCCTACGAGCAGTACTTC	CASSPSAAAYEQYF
-	TRBD1	TRBV27	TRBJ2-3	TGTGCCAGCAGTTTATCGGGGACAGGGGGAGATACGCAGTATTTT	CASSLSGTGGDTQYF
-	-	TRBV30	TRBJ2-7	TGTGCCTGTGCGGTAAGCTCCTACGAGCAGTACTTC	CACAVSSYEQYF
-	-	TRBV18	TRBJ1-1	TGTGCCAGCTCACCGATGAACGGACAGTGGGACACTGAAGCTTTCTTT	CASSPMNGQWDTEAFF
-	-	TRBV11-2	TRBJ1-6	TGTGCCAGCAGCTTAGGCAGGAATAATTCACCCCTCCACTTT	CASSLGRNNSPLHF
-	-	TRBV6-1	TRBJ1-2	TGTGCCAGCAGTGACTCCGGACAGATTTATGGCTACACCTTC	CASSDSGQIYGYTF
-	-	TRBV7-7	TRBJ2-3	TGTGCCAGCAGCTTAGCACCAGCGCCGAGCACAGATACGCAGTATTTT	CASSLAPAPSTDTQYF
once	-	TRBV21-1	TRBJ1-5	TGTGCCAGCAGCGGGACAGCGATGAATCAGCCCCAGCATTTT	CASSGTAMNQPQHF
-	TRBD2	TRBV4-2	TRBJ2-3	TGTGCCAGCAGCCAGACGGCTGTCGGGCTAGCGGGAGCCTTCCGGTATTTT	CASSQTAVGLAGAFRYF
once	TRBD1	TRBV15	TRBJ1-6	TGTGCCACCAGTAAAGGACAGGGCACATATAATTCACCCCTCCACTTT	CATSKGQGTYNSPLHF
-	-	TRBV21-1	TRBJ1-5	TGTGCCAGCAGCTCACCTGAGGATTTCCAGTTGAATCAGCCCCAGCATTTT	CASSSPEDFQLNQPQHF
-	TRBD2	TRBV9	TRBJ2-1	TGTGCCAGCAGCGCTCGGGGGGTCGCCTACAATGAGCAGTTCTTC	CASSARGVAYNEQFF
-	-	TRBV7-2	TRBJ2-7	TGTGCCAGCAGCTTCCTGGCTCCGGGCGAGCAGTACTTC	CASSFLAPGEQYF
-	-	TRBV4-2	TRBJ2-3	TGTGCCAGCAGCCAAGATCCCCGGGTCACAGATACGCAGTATTTT	CASSQDPRVTDTQYF
-	TRBD2	TRBV5-4	TRBJ2-1	TGTGCCAGCAGCCCGACTAGCGCACTCAATGAGCAGTTCTTC	CASSPTSALNEQFF
-	TRBD1	TRBV16	TRBJ1-6	TGTGCCAGCAGCCCCGACAGGGGAAATAATTCACCCCTCCACTTT	CASSPDRGNNSPLHF